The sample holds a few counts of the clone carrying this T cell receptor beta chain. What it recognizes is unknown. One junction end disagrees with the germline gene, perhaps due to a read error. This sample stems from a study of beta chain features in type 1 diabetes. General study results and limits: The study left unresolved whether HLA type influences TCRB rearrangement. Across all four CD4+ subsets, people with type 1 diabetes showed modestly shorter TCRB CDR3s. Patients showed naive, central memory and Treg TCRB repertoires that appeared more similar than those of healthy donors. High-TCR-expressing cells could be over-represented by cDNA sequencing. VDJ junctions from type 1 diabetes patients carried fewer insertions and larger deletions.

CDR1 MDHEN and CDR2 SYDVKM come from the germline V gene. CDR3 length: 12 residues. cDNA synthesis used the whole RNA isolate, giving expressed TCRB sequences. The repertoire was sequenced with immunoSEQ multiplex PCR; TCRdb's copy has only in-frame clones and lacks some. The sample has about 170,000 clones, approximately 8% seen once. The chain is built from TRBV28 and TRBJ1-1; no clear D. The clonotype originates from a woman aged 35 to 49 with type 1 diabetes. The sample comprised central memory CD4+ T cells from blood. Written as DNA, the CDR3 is TGTGCCAGCAGCTTATCGTTGCGTGAAGCTTTCTTT. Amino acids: CASSLSLREAFF.